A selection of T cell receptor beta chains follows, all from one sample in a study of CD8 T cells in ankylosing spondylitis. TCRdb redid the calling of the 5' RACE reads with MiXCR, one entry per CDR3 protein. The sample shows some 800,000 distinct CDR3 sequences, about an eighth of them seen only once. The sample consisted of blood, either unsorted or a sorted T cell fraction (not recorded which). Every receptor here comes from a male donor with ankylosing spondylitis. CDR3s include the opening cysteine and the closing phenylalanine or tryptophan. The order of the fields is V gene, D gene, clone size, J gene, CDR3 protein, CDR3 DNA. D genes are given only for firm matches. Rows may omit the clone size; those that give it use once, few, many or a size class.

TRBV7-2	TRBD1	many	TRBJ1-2	CASSFGDRGLYGYTF	TGTGCCAGCAGCTTCGGGGACAGGGGGCTCTATGGCTACACCTTC
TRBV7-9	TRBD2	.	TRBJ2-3	CASSPTTSRLSTDTQYF	TGTGCCAGCAGCCCTACGACTAGCCGCCTTAGCACAGATACGCAGTATTTT
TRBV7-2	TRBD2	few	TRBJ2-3	CASSSQTSSTDTQYF	TGTGCCAGCAGCTCCCAGACTAGCAGCACAGATACGCAGTATTTT
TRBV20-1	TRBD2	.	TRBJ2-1	CSASRLAANEQFF	TGCAGTGCTAGCCGCCTAGCGGCTAATGAGCAGTTCTTC
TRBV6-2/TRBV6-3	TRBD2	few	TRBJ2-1	CASSYPGGLAGEYNEQFF	TGTGCCAGCAGTTACCCCGGGGGACTAGCGGGGGAGTACAATGAGCAGTTCTTC
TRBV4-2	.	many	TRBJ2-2	CASSPPNRAGELFF	TGTGCCAGCAGCCCCCCGAACCGGGCCGGGGAGCTGTTTTTT
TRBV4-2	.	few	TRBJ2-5	CASSQDRNRAYPETQYF	TGTGCCAGCAGCCAAGATCGGAATCGGGCCTACCCGGAGACCCAGTACTTC
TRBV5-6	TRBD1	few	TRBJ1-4	CASTRTGLGEKLFF	TGTGCCAGCACCCGGACAGGGTTAGGAGAAAAACTGTTTTTT
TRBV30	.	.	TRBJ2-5	CAWSLLPRGAGETQYF	TGTGCCTGGAGTCTACTCCCCCGGGGGGCAGGAGAGACCCAGTACTTC
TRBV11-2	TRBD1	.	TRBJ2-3	CASSLGYEGAGDTQYF	TGTGCCAGCAGCTTAGGGTACGAGGGGGCGGGAGATACGCAGTATTTT
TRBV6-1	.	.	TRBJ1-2	CASSEAGGVKDF	TGTGCCAGCAGTGAAGCGGGGGGAGTGAAAGACTTC
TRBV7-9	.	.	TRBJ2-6	CASSFRWASSGANVLTF	TGTGCCAGCAGCTTCAGGTGGGCATCCTCTGGGGCCAACGTCCTGACTTTC
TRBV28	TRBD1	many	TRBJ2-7	CASSPQGNIYEQYF	TGTGCCAGCAGCCCACAGGGGAACATCTACGAGCAGTACTTC
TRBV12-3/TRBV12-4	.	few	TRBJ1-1	CASSPEERQVVGGEAFF	TGTGCCAGCAGTCCCGAGGAGAGACAGGTAGTAGGGGGAGAAGCTTTCTTT
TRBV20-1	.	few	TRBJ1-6	CSAHRDHNSPLHF	TGCAGTGCCCACAGGGACCATAATTCACCCCTCCACTTT
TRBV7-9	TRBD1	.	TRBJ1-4	CASSRGQRAINEKLFF	TGTGCCAGCAGCAGGGGACAGAGGGCCATTAATGAAAAACTGTTTTTT
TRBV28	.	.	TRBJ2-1	CASSTISGTSNEQFF	TGTGCCAGCAGCACTATTTCCGGGACGTCGAATGAGCAGTTCTTC
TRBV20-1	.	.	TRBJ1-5	CSAIGGEDQPQHF	TGCAGTGCTATAGGGGGGGAAGATCAGCCCCAGCATTTT
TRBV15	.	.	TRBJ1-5	CATSSPNQPQHF	TGTGCCACCAGCAGCCCCAATCAGCCCCAGCATTTT
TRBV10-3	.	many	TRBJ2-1	CAIKKGGDEQFF	TGTGCCATCAAAAAGGGGGGCGATGAGCAGTTCTTC
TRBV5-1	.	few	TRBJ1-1	CASSSDGREWNTEAFF	TGCGCCAGCAGCTCTGACGGGCGGGAGTGGAACACTGAAGCTTTCTTT
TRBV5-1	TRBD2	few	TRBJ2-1	CASIGLAGEVEQFF	TGCGCCAGCATTGGACTAGCGGGAGAGGTTGAGCAGTTCTTC
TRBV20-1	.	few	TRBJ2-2	CSARRAANTGELFF	TGCAGTGCCCGACGAGCGGCAAACACCGGGGAGCTGTTTTTT
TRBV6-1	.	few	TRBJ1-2	CASRSTGLLYGYTF	TGTGCCAGCAGATCCACGGGACTCCTCTATGGCTACACCTTC
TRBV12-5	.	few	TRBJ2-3	CASGLVTDTQYF	TGTGCTAGTGGTTTGGTTACAGATACGCAGTATTTT
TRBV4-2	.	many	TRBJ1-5	CASSQDWNQPQHF	TGCGCCAGCAGCCAAGACTGGAATCAGCCCCAGCATTTT
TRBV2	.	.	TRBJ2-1	CASSVRGWQFF	TGTGCCAGCAGTGTCCGAGGGTGGCAGTTCTTC
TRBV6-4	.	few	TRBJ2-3	CASSASGTYTDTQYF	TGTGCCAGCAGTGCCTCGGGGACCTACACAGATACGCAGTATTTT
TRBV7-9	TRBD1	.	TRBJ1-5	CASSPGGESQPQHF	TGTGCCAGCAGCCCAGGGGGGGAATCTCAGCCCCAGCATTTT
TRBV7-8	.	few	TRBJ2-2	CASSLNSDTGELFF	TGTGCCAGCAGCTTAAACAGCGACACCGGGGAGCTGTTTTTT
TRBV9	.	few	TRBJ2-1	CASSVRGDVYNEQFF	TGTGCCAGCAGCGTTAGGGGGGATGTTTACAATGAGCAGTTCTTC
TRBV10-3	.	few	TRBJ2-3	CAITEDSRGDTQYF	TGTGCCATCACTGAGGACTCTCGGGGGGATACGCAGTATTTT
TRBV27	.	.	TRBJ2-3	CASSSAFRDTHTQYF	TGTGCCAGCAGTTCCGCATTCCGGGACACCCATACGCAGTATTTT
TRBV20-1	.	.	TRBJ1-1	CSASPDREAFF	TGCAGTGCTAGCCCAGACCGGGAAGCTTTCTTT
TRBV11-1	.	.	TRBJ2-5	CASGRREKRETQYF	TGTGCCAGCGGTCGGCGGGAAAAGAGGGAGACCCAGTACTTC
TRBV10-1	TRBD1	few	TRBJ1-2	CASSSTGDRGYTF	TGCGCCAGCAGTTCAACAGGGGATCGGGGCTACACCTTC
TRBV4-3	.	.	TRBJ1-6	CASSQDAGVGNSPLHF	TGCGCCAGCAGCCAAGATGCAGGGGTTGGAAATTCACCCCTCCACTTT
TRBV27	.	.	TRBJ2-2	CASSLWAAPNTGELFF	TGTGCCAGCAGTTTATGGGCAGCACCAAACACCGGGGAGCTGTTTTTT
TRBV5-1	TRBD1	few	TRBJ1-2	CASSMGQGGYGYTF	TGCGCCAGCAGCATGGGACAGGGCGGCTATGGCTACACCTTC
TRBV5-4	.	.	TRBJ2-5	CASSLALASVGTQYF	TGTGCCAGCAGCTTGGCCTTGGCTTCAGTTGGGACCCAGTACTTC
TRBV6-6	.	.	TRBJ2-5	CALRGNQETQYF	TGTGCCCTTCGGGGTAACCAAGAGACCCAGTACTTC
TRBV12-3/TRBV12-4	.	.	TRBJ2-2	CASSLYEGVGELFF	TGTGCCAGCAGTTTATATGAGGGAGTCGGGGAGCTGTTTTTT
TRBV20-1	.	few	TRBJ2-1	CSATGHRRYNEQFF	TGCAGTGCTACCGGGCACAGGCGTTACAATGAGCAGTTCTTC
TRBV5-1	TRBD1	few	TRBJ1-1	CASSLDPQGMNTEAFF	TGCGCCAGCAGCTTGGACCCACAGGGGATGAACACTGAAGCTTTCTTT
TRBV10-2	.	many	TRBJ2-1	CASSERDSDNEQFF	TGCGCCAGCAGTGAGCGGGATTCCGACAATGAGCAGTTCTTC
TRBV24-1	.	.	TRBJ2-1	CATSDPGIEQFF	TGTGCCACCAGTGATCCGGGTATTGAGCAGTTCTTC
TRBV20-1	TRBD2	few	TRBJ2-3	CSARASGGPTSTDTQYF	TGCAGTGCGCGCGCTAGCGGGGGCCCTACTAGCACAGATACGCAGTATTTT
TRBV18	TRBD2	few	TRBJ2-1	CASSPGSGGELRFF	TGTGCCAGCTCACCAGGCAGCGGGGGGGAATTGCGGTTCTTC
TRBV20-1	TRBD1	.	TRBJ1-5	CSAADRPGQPQHF	TGCAGTGCAGCGGACAGGCCGGGTCAGCCCCAGCATTTT
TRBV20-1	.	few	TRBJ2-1	CSAARMGGGYNEQFF	TGCAGTGCTGCCCGGATGGGCGGTGGCTACAATGAGCAGTTCTTC
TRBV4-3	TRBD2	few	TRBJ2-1	CASSLRTSGSHNEQFF	TGCGCCAGCAGCTTACGGACTAGCGGGAGTCACAATGAGCAGTTCTTC
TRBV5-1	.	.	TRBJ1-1	CASSREGDPLNTEAFF	TGCGCCAGCAGTAGGGAGGGGGACCCCTTGAACACTGAAGCTTTCTTT
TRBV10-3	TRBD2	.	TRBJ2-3	CAISASGTTDTQYF	TGTGCCATCAGTGCTAGCGGGACGACAGATACGCAGTATTTT
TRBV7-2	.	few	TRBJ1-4	CASSAQGSGDEKLFF	TGTGCCAGCAGCGCGCAGGGGTCTGGGGATGAAAAACTGTTTTTT